This entry lists 2 T cell receptor beta chains sequenced from one sample in a study of spatial heterogeneity in lung cancer. TCRdb recomputed calls from the 5' RACE reads with MiXCR, one row per CDR3 protein. The table includes roughly 71,000 distinct CDR3 sequences, over 7% detected once. Specified time point: blood at routine non-recurrence follow-up after resection. The source was PBMCs, collected at follow-up. All receptors derive from a female donor with early-stage non-small cell lung cancer.

This sequence joins TRBV19 and TRBJ2-3; the match to TRBD2 covers 7 bases. Trimming took 5 bases from V and 2 from J; bases not matched to a gene: 4. Looked up from germline, CDR1 is LNHDA and CDR2 is SQIVND (reference sequence). The CDR3 sequence is 14 residues long. The CDR3 sequence is CASSPSGVTDTQYF. For the CDR3, the DNA is TGTGCCAGTAGTCCTAGCGGAGTCACAGATACGCAGTATTTT.

This clonotype was counted many times. V usage is TRBV20-1 and J usage is TRBJ2-2; the D gene is possibly TRBD2 (5 bases). V lost 5 bases and J 11 bases, leaving 21 bases between the germline ends. The CDR3 runs 14 residues. Germline V gene lookup returns CDR1 DFQATT and CDR2 SNEGSKA (reference sequence). The CDR3 DNA sequence: TGCAGTGCTTTACCGGCGGGTGCAAAATTAGAGCTGTTTTTT. Amino acids: CSALPAGAKLELFF.